The clone carrying this T cell receptor beta chain was observed a few times. Germline V CDR1 and CDR2: SEHNR, FQNEAQ (reference sequence). The CDR3 is 18 residues long. J was trimmed by 2 bases and V by 1 base; bases with no gene match: 10. This sample was included in a study of regulatory T cells in long-lasting Graves disease. Looking at the study overall: Those Graves' patients who were newly diagnosed had been on antithyroid drugs under 3 months.

Arm-PCR of CDR3 regions and iRepertoire HTBI primers were the basis on which TCR beta libraries were built. One entry per CDR3 protein, called by TCRdb with MiXCR from the multiplex PCR reads. Here the sample spans 420,000 or so distinct CDR3 sequences, 16% being singletons. Time point noted: newly diagnosed GD, antithyroid drugs for less than 3 months. PBMC RNA was the source of the TCR library. The patients were enrolled through endocrinology in Xi'an, China. This sample was also put to use in a study of T cells in Graves' hyperthyroidism and ophthalmopathy. In that study: HTBI primers were employed in a first-round RT-PCR of the TCR CDR3.

The V and J genes are TRBV7-9 and TRBJ2-3; 9 nucleotides line up with TRBD2. The starting material was peripheral blood mononuclear cells (PBMCs), obtained at new diagnosis, from a patient treated with antithyroid drugs. The sequence came from a woman aged 18-29 years with Graves disease. The CDR3 loop reads CASSLERLAGPLTDTQYF. The CDR3 region has the DNA TGTGCCAGCAGCTTAGAGCGGCTAGCGGGACCGCTCACAGATACGCAGTATTTT. The full variable domain, in which reference TRBV7-9 and TRBJ2-3 provide the parts outside the CDR3, is DTGVSQNPRHKITKRGQNVTFRCDPISEHNRLYWYRQTLGQGPEFLTYFQNEAQLEKSRLLSDRFSAERPKGSFSTLEIQRTEQGDSAMYLCASSLERLAGPLTDTQYFGPGTRLTVL.